The 9 T cell receptor beta chains given below trace back to one sample, sequenced in a study of T cells in localized non-small cell lung cancer. Repertoires were generated with immunoSEQ multiplex PCR, while TCRdb's copy carries only in-frame clones and drops some. Among roughly 31,000 clones listed, approximately 90% were seen once. The specimen comprised peripheral blood, sampled before any cancer treatment. The receptors here all came from a woman aged 40-75 years with stage I lung adenocarcinoma.

V is TRBV27 and J is TRBJ1-5, with 10 bases lining up with TRBD1. This CDR3 spans 16 amino acids. Per the germline V gene, CDR1 is MNHEY and CDR2 is SMNVEV (reference sequence). Trimming removed 5 bases from V and 2 bases from J; junction bases left unmatched: 6. The CDR3 nucleotides read TGTGCCAGCAGTCCAACGGACAGGGGGGGCAATCAGCCCCAGCATTTT. Translated: CASSPTDRGGNQPQHF.

The chain is built from TRBV7-7 and TRBJ2-2; the D is unclear. Germline V gene lookup returns CDR1 SSHAT and CDR2 FNYEAQ (reference sequence). The V end was cut by 2 bases, the J end by 0 bases, with 10 bases between. CDR3 length equals 16 residues. The CDR3 DNA reads TGTGCCAGCAGCTTATCCCAGGACGCGAACACCGGGGAGCTGTTTTTT. Protein: CASSLSQDANTGELFF.

J is TRBJ2-5 and V is TRBV11-2; D may be TRBD2 (5 bases). Germline V gene lookup returns CDR1 SGHAT and CDR2 FQNNGV. The CDR3 is made up of 16 amino acids. V was pared by 2 bases and J by 5 bases, with 18 bases between. The CDR3 loop is CASSLSPSAEDETQYF. As DNA, the CDR3 is TGTGCCAGCAGCTTATCTCCCTCAGCGGAGGATGAGACCCAGTACTTC.

The chain is built from TRBV28 and TRBJ2-7; TRBD2 aligns across 8 bases. The V gene's germline CDR1 is MDHEN and CDR2 SYDVKM. The trim removed 6 bases at V and 3 bases at J, leaving 4 bases unmatched. This CDR3 is 13 amino acids long. DNA of the CDR3: TGTGCCAGCAGGGGCGGGGGGTACTACGAGCAGTACTTC. Translated: CASRGGGYYEQYF.

This sequence joins TRBV7-2 and TRBJ2-3; maybe TRBD1 (5 bases). The germline V gene encodes CDR1 SGHTA and CDR2 FQGNSA. V was shortened by 3 bases and J by 0 bases, with 13 bases between the two germline ends. This CDR3 has 16 residues. CDR3 in DNA: TGTGCCAGCAGCTTCGGCAGGGCGTCTAGCACAGATACGCAGTATTTT. Residues: CASSFGRASSTDTQYF.

CDR3 residues: CASNGQGVNQPQHF. The CDR3 nucleotides are TGTGCCAGCAACGGCCAGGGGGTAAATCAGCCCCAGCATTTT. The V call is TRBV2, the J call TRBJ1-5; 7 nucleotides line up with TRBD1. Looked up from germline, CDR1 is SNHLY and CDR2 is FYNNEI. Losses at the gene ends were 7 bases for V and 4 bases for J; bases not matched to a gene: 7. The CDR3 loop spans 14 amino acids. Full variable domain (outside the CDR3, taken from reference TRBV2 and TRBJ1-5): EPEVTQTPSHQVTQMGQEVILRCVPISNHLYFYWYRQILGQKVEFLVSFYNNEISEKSEIFDDQFSVERPDGSNFTLKIRSTKLEDSAMYFCASNGQGVNQPQHFGDGTRLSIL.

This clone has only one observation. The chain links TRBV5-1 to TRBJ2-7; 9 positions agree with TRBD1. Per the germline V gene, CDR1 is SGHRS and CDR2 is YFSETQ. J lost 4 bases, V lost 4 bases, and 9 bases had no gene match. The CDR3 has 15 amino acids. This CDR3 is CASSVGQGRGYEQYF. Here the CDR3 DNA reads TGCGCCAGCAGCGTTGGACAGGGGAGGGGGTACGAGCAGTACTTC.

The chain couples TRBV11-2 to TRBJ2-7, with 7 bases aligning to TRBD2. The J segment lost 2 bases and the V segment lost 4 bases, leaving 11 bases of the junction unmatched. The CDR3 loop spans 16 amino acids. Germline V gene lookup returns CDR1 SGHAT and CDR2 FQNNGV. This CDR3 reads CASSSVRLADAYEQYF. The CDR3, as DNA: TGTGCCAGCAGCTCCGTCCGGCTAGCGGACGCCTACGAGCAGTACTTC.

J is TRBJ2-1 and V is TRBV18, with D possibly matching TRBD1 (6 bases). Germline loops: CDR1 KGHSH, CDR2 LQKENI. Trimming shortened V by 3 bases and J by 9 bases, and 15 bases separated the two germline ends. This CDR3 spans 14 amino acids. CDR3 nucleotide sequence: TGTGCCAGCTCACCCCCGAATGGGGGCTTTGAGCAGTTCTTC. It yields the protein CASSPPNGGFEQFF.